This T cell receptor (beta chain) was identified during a study of shared clonotypes between healthy human individuals. For this clone: Other DNA sequences in this sample translate to the same CDR3.

Clones were sequenced by immunoSEQ multiplex PCR, and TCRdb holds only the in-frame ones, with some missing. The sample has approximately 1.4 million clones, about 98% seen once. The V gene's germline CDR1 is SGDLS and CDR2 YYNGEE. The CDR3 consists of 15 residues. Trimming cost V 0 bases and J 1 base; bases outside gene matches: 2. The origin of this receptor is a young man in good health. The chain couples TRBV9 to TRBJ2-3; 7 bases line up with TRBD2. Input material: naive CD4+ T cells sorted from blood. Subset: CD45RA+ positively selected. The CDR3 loop is CASSVGAGGTDTQYF. The DNA of the CDR3 is TGTGCCAGCAGCGTAGGCGCGGGAGGCACAGATACGCAGTATTTT.